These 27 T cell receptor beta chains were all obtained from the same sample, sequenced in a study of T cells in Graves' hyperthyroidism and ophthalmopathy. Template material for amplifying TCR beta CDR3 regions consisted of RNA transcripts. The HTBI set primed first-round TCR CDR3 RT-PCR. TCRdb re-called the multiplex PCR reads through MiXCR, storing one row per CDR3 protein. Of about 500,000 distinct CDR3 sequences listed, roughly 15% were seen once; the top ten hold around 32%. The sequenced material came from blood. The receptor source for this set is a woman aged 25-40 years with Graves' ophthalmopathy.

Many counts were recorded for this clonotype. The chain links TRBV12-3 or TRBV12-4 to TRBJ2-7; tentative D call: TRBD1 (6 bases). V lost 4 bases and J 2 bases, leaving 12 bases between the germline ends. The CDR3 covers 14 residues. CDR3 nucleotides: TGTGCCAGCAGTTCTCAGGGGCCAGCCTACGAGCAGTACTTC. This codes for CASSSQGPAYEQYF.

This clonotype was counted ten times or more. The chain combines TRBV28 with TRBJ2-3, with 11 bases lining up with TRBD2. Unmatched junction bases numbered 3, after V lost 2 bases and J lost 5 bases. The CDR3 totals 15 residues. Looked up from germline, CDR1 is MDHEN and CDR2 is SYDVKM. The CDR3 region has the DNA TGTGCCAGCAGTTTAACAACTAGCGGGAGAGATACGCAGTATTTT. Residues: CASSLTTSGRDTQYF. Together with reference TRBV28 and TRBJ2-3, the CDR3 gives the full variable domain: DVKVTQSSRYLVKRTGEKVFLECVQDMDHENMFWYRQDPGLGLRLIYFSYDVKMKEKGDIPEGYSVSREKKERFSLILESASTNQTSMYLCASSLTTSGRDTQYFGPGTRLTVL.

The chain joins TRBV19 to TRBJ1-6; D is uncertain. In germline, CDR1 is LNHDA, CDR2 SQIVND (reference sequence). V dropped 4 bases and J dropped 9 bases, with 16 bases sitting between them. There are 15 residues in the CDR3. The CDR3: CASSSADHWASPLHF. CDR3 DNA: TGTGCCAGTAGTAGTGCCGACCACTGGGCTTCACCCCTCCACTTT.

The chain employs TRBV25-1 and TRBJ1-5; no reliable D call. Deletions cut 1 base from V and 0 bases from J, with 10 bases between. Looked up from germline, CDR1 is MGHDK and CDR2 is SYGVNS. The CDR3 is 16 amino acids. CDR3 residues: CASSELEHYSNQPQHF. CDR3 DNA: TGTGCCAGCAGTGAATTGGAGCACTATAGCAATCAGCCCCAGCATTTT.

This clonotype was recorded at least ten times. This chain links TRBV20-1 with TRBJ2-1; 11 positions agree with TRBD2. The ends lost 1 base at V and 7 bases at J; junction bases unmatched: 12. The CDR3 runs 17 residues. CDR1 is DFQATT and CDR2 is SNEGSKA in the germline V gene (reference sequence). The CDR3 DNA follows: TGCAGTGCTAGAGCGGGGGGCCTAGCGGGAGGTTGGAATGAGCAGTTCTTC. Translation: CSARAGGLAGGWNEQFF.

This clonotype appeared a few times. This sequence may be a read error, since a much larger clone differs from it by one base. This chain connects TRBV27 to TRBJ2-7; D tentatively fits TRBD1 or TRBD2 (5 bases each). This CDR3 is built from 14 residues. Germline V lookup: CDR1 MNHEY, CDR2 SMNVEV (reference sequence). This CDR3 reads CASREIDSYYKQYF. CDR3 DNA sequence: TGTGCCAGCCGGGAAATCGACAGCTACTACAAGCAGTACTTC.

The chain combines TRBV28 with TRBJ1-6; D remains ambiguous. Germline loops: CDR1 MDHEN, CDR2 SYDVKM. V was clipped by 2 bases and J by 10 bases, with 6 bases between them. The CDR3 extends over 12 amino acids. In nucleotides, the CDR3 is TGTGCCAGCAGTTTACGGCAGTCACCCCTCCACTTT. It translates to CASSLRQSPLHF. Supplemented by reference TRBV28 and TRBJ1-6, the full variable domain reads DVKVTQSSRYLVKRTGEKVFLECVQDMDHENMFWYRQDPGLGLRLIYFSYDVKMKEKGDIPEGYSVSREKKERFSLILESASTNQTSMYLCASSLRQSPLHFGNGTRLTVT.

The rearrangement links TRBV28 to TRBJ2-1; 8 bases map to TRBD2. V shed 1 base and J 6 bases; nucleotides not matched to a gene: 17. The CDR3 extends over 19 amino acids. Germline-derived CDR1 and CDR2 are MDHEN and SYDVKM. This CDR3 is CASSLSPIHYGGGGNEQFF. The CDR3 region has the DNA TGTGCCAGCAGTTTATCCCCTATCCACTACGGGGGGGGGGGCAATGAGCAGTTCTTC. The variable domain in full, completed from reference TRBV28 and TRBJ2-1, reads DVKVTQSSRYLVKRTGEKVFLECVQDMDHENMFWYRQDPGLGLRLIYFSYDVKMKEKGDIPEGYSVSREKKERFSLILESASTNQTSMYLCASSLSPIHYGGGGNEQFFGPGTRLTVL.

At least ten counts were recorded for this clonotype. The CDR3 DNA follows: TGCGCCAGCAGCTTGGGTCTGAGGGGCCTTAAAGAGACCCAGTACTTC. This sequence encodes CASSLGLRGLKETQYF. This chain uses TRBV5-1 with TRBJ2-5; D tentatively reads TRBD1 or TRBD2 (5 bases each). Trimming cost V 0 bases and J 3 bases, with 15 bases left between them. The V gene's germline CDR1 is SGHRS and CDR2 YFSETQ. The CDR3 runs to 16 residues.

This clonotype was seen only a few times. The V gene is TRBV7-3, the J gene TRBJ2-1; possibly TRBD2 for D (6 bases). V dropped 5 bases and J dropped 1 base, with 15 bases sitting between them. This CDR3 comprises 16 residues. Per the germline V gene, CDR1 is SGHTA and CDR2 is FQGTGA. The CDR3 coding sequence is TGTGCCAGCAGCCCCCGGGGGTTGGGGTCCTACAATGAGCAGTTCTTC. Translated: CASSPRGLGSYNEQFF.

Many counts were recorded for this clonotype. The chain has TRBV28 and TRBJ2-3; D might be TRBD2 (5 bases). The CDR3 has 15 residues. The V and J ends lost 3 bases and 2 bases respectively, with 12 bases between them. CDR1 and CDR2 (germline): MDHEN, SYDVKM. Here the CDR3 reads CASSFLREITDTQYF. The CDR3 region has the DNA TGTGCCAGCAGTTTCCTCCGGGAAATCACAGATACGCAGTATTTT.

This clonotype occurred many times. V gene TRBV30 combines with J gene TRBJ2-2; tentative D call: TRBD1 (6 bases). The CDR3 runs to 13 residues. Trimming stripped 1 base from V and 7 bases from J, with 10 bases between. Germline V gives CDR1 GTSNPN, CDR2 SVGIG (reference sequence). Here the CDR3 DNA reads TGTGCCTGGAGTGACTGGGGGCACGGGGAGCTGTTTTTT. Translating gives CAWSDWGHGELFF.

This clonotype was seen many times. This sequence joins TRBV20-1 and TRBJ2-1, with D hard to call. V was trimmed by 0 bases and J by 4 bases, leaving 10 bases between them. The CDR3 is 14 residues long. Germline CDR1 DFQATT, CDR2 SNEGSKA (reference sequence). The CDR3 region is CSARDQTRYNEQFF. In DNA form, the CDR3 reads TGCAGTGCTAGAGATCAGACCAGATACAATGAGCAGTTCTTC.

The CDR3 loop reads CASSISRSSYNEQFF. The CDR3 nucleotides read TGTGCCAGTAGTATCTCGAGGAGCTCCTACAATGAGCAGTTCTTC. The rearrangement links TRBV19 to TRBJ2-1, with D hard to call. The CDR3 spans 15 residues. V dropped 3 bases and J dropped 0 bases, with 9 bases sitting between them. Germline V gene data show CDR1 as LNHDA and CDR2 as SQIVND (reference sequence). The complete variable domain, with remaining parts taken from reference TRBV19 and TRBJ2-1, reads DGGITQSPKYLFRKEGQNVTLSCEQNLNHDAMYWYRQDPGQGLRLIYYSQIVNDFQKGDIAEGYSVSREKKESFPLTVTSAQKNPTAFYLCASSISRSSYNEQFFGPGTRLTVL.

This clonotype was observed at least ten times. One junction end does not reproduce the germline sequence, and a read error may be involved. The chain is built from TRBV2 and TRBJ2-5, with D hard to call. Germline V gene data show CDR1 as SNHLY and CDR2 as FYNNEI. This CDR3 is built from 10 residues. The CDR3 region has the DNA TGTGCCAGCAGAGAAGAGACCCAGTACTTC. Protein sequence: CASREETQYF.

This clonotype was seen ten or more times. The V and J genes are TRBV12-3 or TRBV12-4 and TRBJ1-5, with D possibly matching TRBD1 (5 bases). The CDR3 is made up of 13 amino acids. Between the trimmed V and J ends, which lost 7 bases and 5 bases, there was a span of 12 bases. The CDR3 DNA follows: TGTGCCAGCACCCCGGACACCTATCAGCCCCAGCATTTT. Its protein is CASTPDTYQPQHF.

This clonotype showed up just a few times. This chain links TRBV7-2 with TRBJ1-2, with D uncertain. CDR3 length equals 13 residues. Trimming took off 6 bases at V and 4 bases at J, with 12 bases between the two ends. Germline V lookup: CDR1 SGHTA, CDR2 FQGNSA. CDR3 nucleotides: TGTGCCAGCAGGGGCCTAATGGTCTATGGCTACACCTTC. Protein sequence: CASRGLMVYGYTF.

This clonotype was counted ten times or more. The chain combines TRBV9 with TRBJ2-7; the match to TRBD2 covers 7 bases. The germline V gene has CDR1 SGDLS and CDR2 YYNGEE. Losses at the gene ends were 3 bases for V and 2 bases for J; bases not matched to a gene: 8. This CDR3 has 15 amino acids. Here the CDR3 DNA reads TGTGCCAGCAGCGCTGCTAGCGGCCAAGCCTACGAGCAGTACTTC. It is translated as CASSAASGQAYEQYF.

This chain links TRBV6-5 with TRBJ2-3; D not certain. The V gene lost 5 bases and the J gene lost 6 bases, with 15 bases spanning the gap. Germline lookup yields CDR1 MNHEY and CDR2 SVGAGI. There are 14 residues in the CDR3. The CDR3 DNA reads TGTGCCAGCAGTAACCCGAGTGGGTCCGATACGCAGTATTTT. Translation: CASSNPSGSDTQYF.

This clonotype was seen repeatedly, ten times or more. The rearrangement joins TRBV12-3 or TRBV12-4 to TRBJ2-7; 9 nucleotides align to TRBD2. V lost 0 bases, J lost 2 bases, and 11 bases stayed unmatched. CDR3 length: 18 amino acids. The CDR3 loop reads CASSLALGLAGFTYEQYF. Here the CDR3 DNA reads TGTGCCAGCAGTTTAGCGCTTGGGCTAGCGGGATTTACCTACGAGCAGTACTTC.

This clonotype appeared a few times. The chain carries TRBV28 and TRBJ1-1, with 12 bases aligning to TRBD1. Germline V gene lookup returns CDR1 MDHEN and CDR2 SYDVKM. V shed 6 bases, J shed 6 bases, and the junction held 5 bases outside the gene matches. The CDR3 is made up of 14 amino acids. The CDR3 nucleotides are TGTGCCAGCAGAGCCGGGACAGGGGGCTCTGAAGCTTTCTTT. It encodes CASRAGTGGSEAFF.

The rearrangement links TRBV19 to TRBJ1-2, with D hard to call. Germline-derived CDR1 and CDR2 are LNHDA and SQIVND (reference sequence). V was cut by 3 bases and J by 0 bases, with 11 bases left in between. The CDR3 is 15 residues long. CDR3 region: CASSMATGTNYGYTF. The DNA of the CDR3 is TGTGCCAGTAGTATGGCGACGGGAACTAACTATGGCTACACCTTC.

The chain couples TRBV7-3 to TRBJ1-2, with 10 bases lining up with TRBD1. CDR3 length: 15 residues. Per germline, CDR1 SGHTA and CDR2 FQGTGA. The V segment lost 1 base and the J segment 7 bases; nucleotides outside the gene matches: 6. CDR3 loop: CASSLMGQGSAGYTF. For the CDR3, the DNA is TGTGCCAGCAGCTTAATGGGACAGGGGTCTGCTGGCTACACCTTC.

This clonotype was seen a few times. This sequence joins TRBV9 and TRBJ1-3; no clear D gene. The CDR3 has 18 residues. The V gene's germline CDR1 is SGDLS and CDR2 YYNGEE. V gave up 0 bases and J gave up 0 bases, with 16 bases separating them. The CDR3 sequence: CASSVEGLGHVSGNTIYF. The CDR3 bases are TGTGCCAGCAGCGTAGAGGGTTTGGGCCATGTCTCTGGAAACACCATATATTTT. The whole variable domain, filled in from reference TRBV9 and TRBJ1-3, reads DSGVTQTPKHLITATGQRVTLRCSPRSGDLSVYWYQQSLDQGLQFLIQYYNGEERAKGNILERFSAQQFPDLHSELNLSSLELGDSALYFCASSVEGLGHVSGNTIYFGEGSWLTVV.

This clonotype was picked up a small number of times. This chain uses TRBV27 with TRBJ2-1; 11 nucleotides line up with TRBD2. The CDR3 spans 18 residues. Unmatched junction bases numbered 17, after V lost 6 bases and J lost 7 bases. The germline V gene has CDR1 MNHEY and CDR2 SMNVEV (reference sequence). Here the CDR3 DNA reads TGTGCCAGCAGGAATATTATAGCGGGAGGGCGGGTTGTTAATGAGCAGTTCTTC. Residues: CASRNIIAGGRVVNEQFF.

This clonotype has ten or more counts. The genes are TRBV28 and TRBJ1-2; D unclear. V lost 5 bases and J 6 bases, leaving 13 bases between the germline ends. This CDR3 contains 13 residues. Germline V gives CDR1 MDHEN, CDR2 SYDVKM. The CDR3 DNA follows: TGTGCCAGCAGTCAACACGGGATGGATGGCTACACCTTC. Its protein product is CASSQHGMDGYTF.

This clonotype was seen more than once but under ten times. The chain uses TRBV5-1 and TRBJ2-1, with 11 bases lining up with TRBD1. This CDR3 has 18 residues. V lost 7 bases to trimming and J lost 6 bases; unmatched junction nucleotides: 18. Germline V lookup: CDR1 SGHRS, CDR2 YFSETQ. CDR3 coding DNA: TGCGCCAGCGGAGGGAGGGGCCCGGACAGGGGGCATGTCAATGAGCAGTTCTTC. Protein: CASGGRGPDRGHVNEQFF.